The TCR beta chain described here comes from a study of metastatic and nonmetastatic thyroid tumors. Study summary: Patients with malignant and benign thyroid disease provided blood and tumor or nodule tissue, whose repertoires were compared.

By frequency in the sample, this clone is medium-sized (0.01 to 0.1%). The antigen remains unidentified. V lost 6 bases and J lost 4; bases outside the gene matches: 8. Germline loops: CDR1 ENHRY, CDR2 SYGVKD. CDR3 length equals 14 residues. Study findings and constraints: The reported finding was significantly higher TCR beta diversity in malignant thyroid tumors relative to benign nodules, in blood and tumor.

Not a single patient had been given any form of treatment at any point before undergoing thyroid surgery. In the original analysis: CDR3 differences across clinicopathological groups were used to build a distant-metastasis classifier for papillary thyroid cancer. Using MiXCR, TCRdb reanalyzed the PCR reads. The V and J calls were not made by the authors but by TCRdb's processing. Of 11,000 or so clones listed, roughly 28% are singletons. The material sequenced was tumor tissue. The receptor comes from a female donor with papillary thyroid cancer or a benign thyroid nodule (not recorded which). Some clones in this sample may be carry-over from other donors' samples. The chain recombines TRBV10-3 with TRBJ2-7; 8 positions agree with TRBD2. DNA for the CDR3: TGTGCCATCAGCATCGGACTAGCTGGTTACGAGCAGTACTTC. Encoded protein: CAISIGLAGYEQYF.